Listed here is a single TCR beta chain. The PCR was carried out with 60 Vbeta primers and 13 Jbeta primers. Clones were sequenced by immunoSEQ multiplex PCR, and TCRdb holds only the in-frame ones, with some missing. The sample table sets out about 130,000 clones. The data were taken from a study of cytomegalovirus exposure and HLA in healthy donors. Germline CDR1 and CDR2: SGDLS and YYNGEE. The V end was cut by 3 bases, the J end by 2 bases, with 17 bases between. The length of the CDR3 is 16 residues. The chain uses TRBV9 and TRBJ2-5, with D possibly matching TRBD1 (5 bases). The TCR sequence derives from a man in his forties in good health and CMV-seronegative. Specimen: PBMCs. The CDR3 bases are TGTGCCAGCAGCGCGGGCCTTGGGGCTGCGCAAGAGACCCAGTACTTC. The encoded protein is CASSAGLGAAQETQYF.